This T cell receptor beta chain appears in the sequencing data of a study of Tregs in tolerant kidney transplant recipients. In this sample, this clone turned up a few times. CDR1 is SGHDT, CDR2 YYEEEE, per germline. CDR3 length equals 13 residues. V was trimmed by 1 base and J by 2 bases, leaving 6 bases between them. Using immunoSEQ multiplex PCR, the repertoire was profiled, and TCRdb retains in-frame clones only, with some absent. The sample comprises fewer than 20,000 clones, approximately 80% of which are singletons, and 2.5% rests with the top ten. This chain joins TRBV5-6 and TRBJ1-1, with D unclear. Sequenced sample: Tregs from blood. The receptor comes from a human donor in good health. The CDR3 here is CASSLTPNTEAFF. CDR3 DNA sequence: TGTGCCAGCAGCTTGACACCTAACACTGAAGCTTTCTTT.